This is a list of T cell receptor beta chains from one sample in a study of shared clonotypes between healthy human individuals. Assay: immunoSEQ multiplex PCR; the TCRdb copy retains only in-frame clones and omits some. The sample records roughly 510,000 clones, about 79% being singletons. The sample comprised PBMCs. The source is a woman aged 40 to 49 in good health. Some clones in this sample may be carry-over from other donors' samples. Both conserved end residues are part of each CDR3. D genes are given only for firm matches. Rows may omit the clone size; those that give it use once, few, many or a size class.

D gene	V gene	clone size	J gene	CDR3 protein	CDR3 DNA
.	TRBV19	.	TRBJ1-5	CASSMVPGRQPQHF	TGTGCCAGTAGTATGGTCCCAGGGCGTCAGCCCCAGCATTTT
TRBD1	TRBV5-1	.	TRBJ2-1	CASSPLRDSINNEQFF	TGCGCCAGCAGCCCGCTCCGGGACAGCATAAACAATGAGCAGTTCTTC
TRBD1	TRBV7-2	.	TRBJ1-1	CASSLLGQANTEAFF	TGTGCCAGCAGCCTGTTAGGACAGGCGAACACTGAAGCTTTCTTT
.	TRBV4-2	.	TRBJ1-2	CASSQGGGDDYGYTF	TGTGCCAGCAGCCAGGGGGGCGGTGACGACTATGGCTACACCTTC
.	TRBV29-1	.	TRBJ2-2	CSVATPPGELFF	TGCAGCGTTGCCACCCCTCCCGGGGAGCTGTTTTTT
TRBD1	TRBV18	once	TRBJ1-1	CASFTQGANTEAFF	TGTGCCAGCTTCACCCAGGGGGCAAACACTGAAGCTTTCTTT
TRBD1	TRBV4-1	.	TRBJ2-3	CASSYPPRQGVTDTQYF	TGCGCCAGCAGTTACCCTCCAAGACAGGGGGTCACAGATACGCAGTATTTT
.	TRBV7-2	.	TRBJ2-1	CASSLKDYPRFF	TGTGCCAGCAGCTTAAAAGACTACCCACGGTTCTTC
TRBD1	TRBV6-6	.	TRBJ2-2	CASSYGQGETGELFF	TGTGCCAGCAGTTACGGACAGGGGGAAACCGGGGAGCTGTTTTTT
.	TRBV11-1	once	TRBJ2-7	CASSVSVGVGYEQYF	TGTGCCAGCAGCGTCTCGGTGGGGGTCGGCTACGAGCAGTACTTC
TRBD1	TRBV18	.	TRBJ1-5	CASSPGQGGNQPQHF	TGTGCCAGCTCACCAGGACAGGGGGGCAATCAGCCCCAGCATTTT
.	TRBV27	few	TRBJ2-7	CASSSPRRISHEQYF	TGTGCCAGCAGTTCCCCGAGGCGGATATCCCACGAGCAGTACTTC
.	TRBV2	medium-sized	TRBJ1-1	CASKVEDSREAFF	TGTGCCAGCAAGGTCGAGGACAGCCGAGAAGCTTTCTTT
TRBD2	TRBV5-5	.	TRBJ2-3	CASSHSGRRTDTQYF	TGTGCCAGCAGCCATAGCGGGAGGAGGACAGATACGCAGTATTTT
.	TRBV5-1	.	TRBJ1-3	CASSLAWGTGNTIYF	TGCGCCAGCAGCTTGGCCTGGGGGACCGGAAACACCATATATTTT
TRBD2	TRBV18	.	TRBJ2-1	CASSPRLAQTLNEQFF	TGTGCCAGCTCACCCCGACTAGCCCAAACCCTCAATGAGCAGTTCTTC
TRBD1	TRBV5-6	.	TRBJ2-7	CASSAPGQSYEQYF	TGTGCCAGCAGCGCACCGGGACAGAGCTACGAGCAGTACTTC
.	TRBV14	.	TRBJ1-2	CASSQGGNYGYTF	TGTGCCAGCAGCCAAGGGGGGAACTATGGCTACACCTTC
.	TRBV15	.	TRBJ2-7	CATSPRRGVSYEQYF	TGTGCCACCAGCCCTCGGCGCGGGGTGTCCTACGAGCAGTACTTC
.	TRBV5-1	.	TRBJ1-5	CASSLAEGQPQHF	TGCGCCAGCAGCTTGGCCGAGGGACAGCCCCAGCATTTT
TRBD1	TRBV9	many	TRBJ2-1	CASSDPRTGGEQFF	TGTGCCAGCAGCGACCCTCGGACAGGGGGTGAGCAGTTCTTC
TRBD2	TRBV6-5	.	TRBJ2-4	CASRKAGVNIQYF	TGTGCCAGCAGAAAAGCGGGAGTGAACATTCAGTACTTC
.	TRBV11-2	.	TRBJ2-5	CASSLAPEVTQYF	TGTGCCAGCAGCTTAGCCCCGGAGGTGACCCAGTACTTC
.	TRBV7-8	once	TRBJ1-5	CASSLVGNGNQPQHF	TGTGCCAGCAGCTTAGTAGGGAATGGCAATCAGCCCCAGCATTTT
.	TRBV30	.	TRBJ2-2	CAWSTFVPSGTGELFF	TGTGCCTGGAGTACCTTCGTCCCCTCCGGTACCGGGGAGCTGTTTTTT
.	TRBV4-3	.	TRBJ2-2	CASSQAPNTGELFF	TGCGCCAGCAGCCAAGCCCCGAACACCGGGGAGCTGTTTTTT
.	TRBV30	.	TRBJ1-2	CAWSVLANYGYTF	TGTGCCTGGAGTGTATTGGCTAACTATGGCTACACCTTC
TRBD1	TRBV7-9	.	TRBJ2-2	CATKDVGQGWTGELFF	TGTGCCACCAAGGACGTGGGACAGGGGTGGACCGGGGAGCTGTTTTTT
TRBD2	TRBV2	.	TRBJ2-5	CASGGGPGETQYF	TGTGCCAGCGGGGGAGGGCCGGGTGAGACCCAGTACTTC
.	TRBV18	.	TRBJ1-4	CASSPPALPGDEKLFF	TGTGCCAGCTCACCCCCTGCCCTCCCAGGGGATGAAAAACTGTTTTTT
.	TRBV11-2	.	TRBJ2-3	CASSLELGSYTQYF	TGTGCCAGCAGCTTAGAATTAGGCTCTTATACGCAGTATTTT
.	TRBV12-2	.	TRBJ2-7	CASRPGTSGRAGYEQYF	TGTGCAAGTCGCCCGGGGACTAGCGGGAGGGCCGGTTACGAGCAGTACTTC
.	TRBV5-4	.	TRBJ1-2	CASSLGRQGKSGHYGYTF	TGTGCCAGCAGCTTGGGGCGGCAGGGGAAAAGTGGGCACTATGGCTACACCTTC
.	TRBV7-2	.	TRBJ2-5	CASTTHEGETQYF	TGTGCCAGCACCACCCATGAGGGAGAGACCCAGTACTTC
TRBD2	TRBV9	.	TRBJ2-7	CASSAGLAGVSYEQYF	TGTGCCAGCAGCGCAGGTTTAGCGGGAGTTTCCTACGAGCAGTACTTC
.	TRBV9	.	TRBJ2-4	CASSVGEQVWNAKNIQYF	TGTGCCAGCAGCGTCGGCGAGCAAGTCTGGAACGCCAAAAACATTCAGTACTTC
TRBD2	TRBV5-1	few	TRBJ2-3	CASSSGTRASTDTQYF	TGCGCCAGCAGCAGCGGGACTCGGGCAAGCACAGATACGCAGTATTTT
.	TRBV27	.	TRBJ2-3	CASSSGTAGRTQYF	TGTGCCAGCAGTTCGGGGACGGCGGGGCGTACGCAGTATTTT
TRBD1	TRBV27	.	TRBJ1-4	CASSMTGGLEKLFF	TGTGCCAGCAGTATGACAGGGGGCCTTGAAAAACTGTTTTTT
.	TRBV11-3	.	TRBJ2-4	CASSFLSGGIQYF	TGTGCCAGCAGCTTCCTAAGCGGAGGCATTCAGTACTTC
.	TRBV30	.	TRBJ1-1	CAWKRQWGDTEAFF	TGTGCCTGGAAGAGACAGTGGGGAGACACTGAAGCTTTCTTT
.	TRBV9	.	TRBJ2-7	CASSKGGGLGYEQYF	TGTGCCAGCAGCAAAGGAGGAGGCCTAGGCTACGAGCAGTACTTC
TRBD2	TRBV10-2	.	TRBJ2-7	CASSASLAGDPSEQYF	TGCGCCAGCAGTGCGAGCCTAGCGGGGGACCCATCCGAGCAGTACTTC
TRBD2	TRBV5-4	once	TRBJ2-3	CASSPSSGRGPDTQYF	TGTGCCAGCAGCCCTTCTAGCGGGAGGGGTCCAGATACGCAGTATTTT
TRBD1	TRBV11-3	.	TRBJ2-7	CASSLAGQAHEQYF	TGTGCCAGCAGCTTAGCCGGACAGGCACACGAGCAGTACTTC
.	TRBV6-6	.	TRBJ2-1	CASSYGGWEGGNEQFF	TGTGCCAGCAGTTACGGGGGCTGGGAAGGGGGCAATGAGCAGTTCTTC
.	TRBV7-2	many	TRBJ2-3	CASSSGLSTDTQYF	TGTGCCAGCAGCTCCGGACTCTCCACAGATACGCAGTATTTT
TRBD2	TRBV10-2	once	TRBJ2-3	CASTSRGGRRDTQYF	TGCGCCAGCACCTCTCGTGGCGGGAGGAGAGATACGCAGTATTTT
TRBD1	TRBV19	.	TRBJ2-1	CASSKGLDRNSYNEQFF	TGTGCCAGTAGTAAGGGATTGGACAGGAACTCCTACAATGAGCAGTTCTTC
.	TRBV29-1	.	TRBJ2-6	CSVRDLSSGANVLTF	TGCAGCGTGCGGGACCTTTCCTCCGGGGCCAACGTCCTGACTTTC
TRBD1	TRBV5-1	.	TRBJ2-5	CASRPGTGGGETQYF	TGCGCCAGCAGACCGGGGACAGGGGGAGGGGAGACCCAGTACTTC
TRBD2	TRBV11-3	.	TRBJ2-7	CASSPSGAYEQYF	TGTGCCAGCAGCCCGAGCGGGGCCTACGAGCAGTACTTC
.	TRBV18	.	TRBJ2-5	CASSPRPRETQYF	TGTGCCAGCTCACCGCGACCTCGGGAGACCCAGTACTTC
.	TRBV29-1	.	TRBJ1-4	CSVEDRNSEKLFF	TGCAGCGTTGAAGATCGAAACAGCGAAAAACTGTTTTTT
.	TRBV30	.	TRBJ1-6	CAWGSTEGSPLHF	TGTGCCTGGGGATCTACCGAGGGTTCACCCCTCCACTTT